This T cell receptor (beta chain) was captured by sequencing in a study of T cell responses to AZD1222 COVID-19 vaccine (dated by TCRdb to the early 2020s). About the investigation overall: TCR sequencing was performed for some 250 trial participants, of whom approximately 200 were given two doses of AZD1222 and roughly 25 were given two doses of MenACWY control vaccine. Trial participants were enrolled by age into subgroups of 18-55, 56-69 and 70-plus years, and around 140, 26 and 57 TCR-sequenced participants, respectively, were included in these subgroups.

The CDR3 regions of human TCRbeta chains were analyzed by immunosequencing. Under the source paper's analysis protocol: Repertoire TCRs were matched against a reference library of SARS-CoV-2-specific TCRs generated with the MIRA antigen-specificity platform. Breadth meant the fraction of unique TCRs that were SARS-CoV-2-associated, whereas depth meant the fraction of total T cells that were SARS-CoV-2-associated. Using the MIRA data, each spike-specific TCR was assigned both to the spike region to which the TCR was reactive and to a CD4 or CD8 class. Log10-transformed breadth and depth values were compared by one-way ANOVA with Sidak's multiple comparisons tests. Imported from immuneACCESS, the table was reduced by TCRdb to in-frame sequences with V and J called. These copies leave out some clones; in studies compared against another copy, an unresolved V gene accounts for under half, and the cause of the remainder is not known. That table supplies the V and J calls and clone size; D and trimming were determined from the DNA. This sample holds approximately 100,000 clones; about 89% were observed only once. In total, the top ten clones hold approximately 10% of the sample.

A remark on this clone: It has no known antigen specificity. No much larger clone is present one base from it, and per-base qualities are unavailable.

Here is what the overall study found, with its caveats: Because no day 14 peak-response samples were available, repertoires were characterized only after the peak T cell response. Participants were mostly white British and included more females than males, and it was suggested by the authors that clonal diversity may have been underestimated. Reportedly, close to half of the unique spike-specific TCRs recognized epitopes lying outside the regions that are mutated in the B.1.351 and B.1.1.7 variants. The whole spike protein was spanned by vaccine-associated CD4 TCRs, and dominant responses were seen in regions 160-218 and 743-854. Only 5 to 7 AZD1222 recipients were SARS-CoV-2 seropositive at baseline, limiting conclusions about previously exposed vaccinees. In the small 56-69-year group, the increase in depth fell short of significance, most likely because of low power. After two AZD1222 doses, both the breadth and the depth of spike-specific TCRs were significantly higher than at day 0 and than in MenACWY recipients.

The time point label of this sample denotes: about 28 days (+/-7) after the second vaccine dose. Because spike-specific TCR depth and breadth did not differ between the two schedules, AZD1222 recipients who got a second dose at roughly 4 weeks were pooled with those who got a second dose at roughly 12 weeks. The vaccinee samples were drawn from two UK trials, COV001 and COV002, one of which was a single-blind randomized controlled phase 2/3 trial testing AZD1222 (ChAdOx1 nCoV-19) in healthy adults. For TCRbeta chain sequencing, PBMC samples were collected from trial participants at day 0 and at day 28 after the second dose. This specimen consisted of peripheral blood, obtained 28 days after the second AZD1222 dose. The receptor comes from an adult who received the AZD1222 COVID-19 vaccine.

The CDR3 corresponds to CASSGRQGAEETQYF. The nucleotide sequence reads TGTGCCAGCAGTGGCAGACAGGGGGCCGAGGAGACCCAGTACTTC. This receptor chain uses TRBV6-2 or TRBV6-3 and TRBJ2-5; 10 bases in the middle match TRBD1. The CDR3 holds 15 amino acids from the cysteine to the phenylalanine. This entry keeps only the CDR3 DNA: 45 bases, framed from base 1. Taken from the germline V gene, the CDR1 and CDR2 loops are MNHEY and SVGEGT. Germline trimming amounts to 5 bases on V and 5 bases on J, with 8 as the count of junction bases outside the gene matches.